The clone carrying this T cell receptor (beta chain) was observed once. This entry is derived from a study of T cell changes during pregnancy in multiple sclerosis. V lost 4 bases to trimming and J lost 8 bases, with 17 bases between them. Germline-derived CDR1 and CDR2 are LNHNV and YYDKDF (reference sequence). CDR3 length equals 14 residues. TCRdb's copy holds only in-frame clones and misses some; the assay was immunoSEQ multiplex PCR. The sample records about 39,000 clones, just over 90% being singletons. The source of this sequence is a female donor in good health, enrolled as a control in a pregnancy study. Sequences were derived from CD4+ T cells from peripheral blood mononuclear cells, sampled in the first trimester of pregnancy. The chain is built from TRBV15 and TRBJ1-2, with D tentatively TRBD1 (5 bases). The CDR3 here is CATSMRGRGRGYTF. DNA of the CDR3: TGTGCCACCAGCATGAGAGGGAGGGGAAGGGGCTACACCTTC.